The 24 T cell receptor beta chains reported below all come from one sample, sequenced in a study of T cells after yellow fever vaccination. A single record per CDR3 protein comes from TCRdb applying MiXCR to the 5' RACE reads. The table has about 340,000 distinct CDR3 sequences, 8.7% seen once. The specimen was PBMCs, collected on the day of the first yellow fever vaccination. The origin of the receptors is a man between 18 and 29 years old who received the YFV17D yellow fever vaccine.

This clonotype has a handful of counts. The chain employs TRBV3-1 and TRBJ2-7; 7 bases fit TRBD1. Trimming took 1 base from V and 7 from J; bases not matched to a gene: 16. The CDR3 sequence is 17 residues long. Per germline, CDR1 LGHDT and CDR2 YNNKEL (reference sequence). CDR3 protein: CASSQVTPLWAGGEQYV. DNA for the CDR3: TGTGCCAGCAGCCAAGTAACCCCCCTTTGGGCAGGGGGAGAGCAGTACGTC.

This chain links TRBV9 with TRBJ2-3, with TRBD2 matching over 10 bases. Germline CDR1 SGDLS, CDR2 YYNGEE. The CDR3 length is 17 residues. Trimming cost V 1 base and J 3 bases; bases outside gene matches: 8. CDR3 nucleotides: TGTGCCAGCAGCGTAAGCGGGGGGGGCCTAGGAACAGATACGCAGTATTTT. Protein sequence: CASSVSGGGLGTDTQYF.

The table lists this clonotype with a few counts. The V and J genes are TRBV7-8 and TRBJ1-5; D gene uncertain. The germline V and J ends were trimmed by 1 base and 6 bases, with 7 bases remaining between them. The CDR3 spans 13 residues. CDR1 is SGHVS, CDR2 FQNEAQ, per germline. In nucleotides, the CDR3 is TGTGCCAGCAGCTTAGTGTTTGGTCAGCCCCAGCATTTT. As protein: CASSLVFGQPQHF.

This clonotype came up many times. The chain's CDR3 is CSARKSTEAFF. The CDR3 bases are TGCAGTGCCCGAAAGAGCACTGAAGCTTTCTTT. This chain connects TRBV20-1 to TRBJ1-1; no clear D. CDR3 length: 11 amino acids. Germline CDR1 is DFQATT and CDR2 is SNEGSKA (reference sequence). The ends were cut back, 6 bases at V and 4 bases at J, with 9 bases in the middle.

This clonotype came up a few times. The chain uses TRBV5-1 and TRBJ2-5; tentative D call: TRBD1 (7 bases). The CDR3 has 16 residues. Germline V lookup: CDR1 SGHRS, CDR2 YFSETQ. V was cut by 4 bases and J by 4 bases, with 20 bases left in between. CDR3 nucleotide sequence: TGCGCCAGCAGCCCTACGACGGCAGGGGGAGGAGAGACCCAGTACTTC. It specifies CASSPTTAGGGETQYF.

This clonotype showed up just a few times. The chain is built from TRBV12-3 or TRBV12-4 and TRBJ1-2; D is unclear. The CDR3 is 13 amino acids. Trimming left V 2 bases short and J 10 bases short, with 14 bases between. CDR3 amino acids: CASSLIRPDTYTF. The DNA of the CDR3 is TGTGCCAGCAGTTTAATAAGGCCGGATACCTACACCTTC.

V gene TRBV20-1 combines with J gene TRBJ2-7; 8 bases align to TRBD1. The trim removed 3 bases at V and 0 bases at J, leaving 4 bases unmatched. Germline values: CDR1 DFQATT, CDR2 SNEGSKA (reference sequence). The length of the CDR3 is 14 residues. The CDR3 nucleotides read TGCAGTGCTAGGGCAGGGGGCGCCTCCTACGAGCAGTACGTC. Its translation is CSARAGGASYEQYV.

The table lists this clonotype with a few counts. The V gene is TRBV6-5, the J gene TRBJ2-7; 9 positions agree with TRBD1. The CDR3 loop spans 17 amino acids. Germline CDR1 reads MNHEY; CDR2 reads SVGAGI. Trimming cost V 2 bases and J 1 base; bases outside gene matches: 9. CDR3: CASSYRTGALSSYEQYF. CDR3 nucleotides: TGTGCCAGCAGTTACCGGACAGGGGCCCTCAGTTCCTACGAGCAGTACTTC.

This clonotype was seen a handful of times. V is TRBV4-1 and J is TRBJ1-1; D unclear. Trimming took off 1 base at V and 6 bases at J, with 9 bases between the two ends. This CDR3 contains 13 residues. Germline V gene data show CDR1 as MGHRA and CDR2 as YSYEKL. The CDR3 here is CASSQVGGPEAFF. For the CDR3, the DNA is TGCGCCAGCAGCCAAGTGGGCGGTCCTGAAGCTTTCTTT.

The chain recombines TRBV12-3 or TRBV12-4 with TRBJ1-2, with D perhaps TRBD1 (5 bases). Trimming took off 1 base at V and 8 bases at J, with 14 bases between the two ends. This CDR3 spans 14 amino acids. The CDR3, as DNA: TGTGCCAGCAGTTTAGGGGACGAGGGAGTCGGCTACACCTTC. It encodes CASSLGDEGVGYTF.

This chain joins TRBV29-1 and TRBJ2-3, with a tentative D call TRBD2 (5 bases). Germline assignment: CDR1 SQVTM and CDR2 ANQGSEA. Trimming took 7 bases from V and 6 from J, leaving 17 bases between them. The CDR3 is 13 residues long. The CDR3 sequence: CSAERSGPDTQYF. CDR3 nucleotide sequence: TGCAGCGCCGAAAGAAGCGGTCCGGATACGCAGTATTTT.

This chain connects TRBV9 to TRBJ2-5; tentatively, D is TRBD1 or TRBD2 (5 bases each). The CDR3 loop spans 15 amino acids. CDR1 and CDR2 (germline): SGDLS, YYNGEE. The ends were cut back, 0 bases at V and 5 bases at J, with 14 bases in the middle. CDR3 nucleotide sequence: TGTGCCAGCAGCGTAGTGGGACGCGTAATGGAGACCCAGTACTTC. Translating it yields CASSVVGRVMETQYF. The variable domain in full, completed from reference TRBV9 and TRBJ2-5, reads DSGVTQTPKHLITATGQRVTLRCSPRSGDLSVYWYQQSLDQGLQFLIQYYNGEERAKGNILERFSAQQFPDLHSELNLSSLELGDSALYFCASSVVGRVMETQYFGPGTRLLVL.

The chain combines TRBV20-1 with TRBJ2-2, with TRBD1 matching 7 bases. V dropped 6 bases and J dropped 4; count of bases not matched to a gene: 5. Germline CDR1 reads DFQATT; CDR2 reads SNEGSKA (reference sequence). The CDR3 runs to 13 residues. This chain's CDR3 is CSAPDRRTGELFF. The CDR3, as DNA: TGCAGTGCCCCGGACAGGCGCACCGGGGAGCTGTTTTTT.

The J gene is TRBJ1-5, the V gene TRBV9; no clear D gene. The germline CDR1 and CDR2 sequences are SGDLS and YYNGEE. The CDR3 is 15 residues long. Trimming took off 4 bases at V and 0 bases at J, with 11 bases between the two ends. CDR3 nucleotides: TGTGCCAGCAGCCCAGACTTAAATAGCAATCAGCCCCAGCATTTT. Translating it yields CASSPDLNSNQPQHF.

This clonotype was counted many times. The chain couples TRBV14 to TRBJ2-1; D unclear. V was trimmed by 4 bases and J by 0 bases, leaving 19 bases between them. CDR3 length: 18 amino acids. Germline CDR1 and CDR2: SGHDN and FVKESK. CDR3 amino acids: CASSLKGAWQDSYNEQFF. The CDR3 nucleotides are TGTGCCAGCAGCCTTAAAGGCGCGTGGCAGGACTCCTACAATGAGCAGTTCTTC.

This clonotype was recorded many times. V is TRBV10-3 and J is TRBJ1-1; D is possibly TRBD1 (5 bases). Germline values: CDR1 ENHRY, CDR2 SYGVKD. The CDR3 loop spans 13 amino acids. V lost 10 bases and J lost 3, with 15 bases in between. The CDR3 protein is CATTGGLDTEAFF. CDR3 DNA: TGTGCCACCACCGGGGGTTTGGACACTGAAGCTTTCTTT.

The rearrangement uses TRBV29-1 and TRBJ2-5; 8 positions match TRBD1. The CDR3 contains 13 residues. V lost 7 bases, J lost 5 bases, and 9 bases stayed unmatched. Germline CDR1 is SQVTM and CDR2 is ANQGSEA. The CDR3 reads CSAFQGALETQYF. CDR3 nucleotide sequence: TGCAGCGCTTTCCAGGGGGCTCTGGAGACCCAGTACTTC. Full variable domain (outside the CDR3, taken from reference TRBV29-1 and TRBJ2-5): SAVISQKPSRDICQRGTSLTIQCQVDSQVTMMFWYRQQPGQSLTLIATANQGSEATYESGFVIDKFPISRPNLTFSTLTVSNMSPEDSSIYLCSAFQGALETQYFGPGTRLLVL.

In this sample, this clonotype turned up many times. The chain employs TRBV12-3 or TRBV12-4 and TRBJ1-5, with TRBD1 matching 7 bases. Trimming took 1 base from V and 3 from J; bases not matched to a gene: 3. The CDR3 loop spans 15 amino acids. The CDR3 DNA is TGTGCCAGCAGTTTAGGACAGGGCTACAATCAGCCCCAGCATTTT. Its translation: CASSLGQGYNQPQHF.

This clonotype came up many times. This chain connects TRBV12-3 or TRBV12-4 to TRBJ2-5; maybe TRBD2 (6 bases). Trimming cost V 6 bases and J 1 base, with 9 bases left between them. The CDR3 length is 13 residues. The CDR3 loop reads CASSRDFQETQYF. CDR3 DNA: TGTGCCAGCAGCCGGGACTTCCAAGAGACCCAGTACTTC.

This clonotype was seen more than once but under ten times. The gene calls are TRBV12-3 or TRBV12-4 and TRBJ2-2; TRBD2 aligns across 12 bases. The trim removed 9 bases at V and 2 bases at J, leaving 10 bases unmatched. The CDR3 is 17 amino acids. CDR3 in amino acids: CASALGLAGQNTGELFF. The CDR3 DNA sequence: TGTGCCAGTGCGCTTGGACTAGCGGGACAAAACACCGGGGAGCTGTTTTTT.

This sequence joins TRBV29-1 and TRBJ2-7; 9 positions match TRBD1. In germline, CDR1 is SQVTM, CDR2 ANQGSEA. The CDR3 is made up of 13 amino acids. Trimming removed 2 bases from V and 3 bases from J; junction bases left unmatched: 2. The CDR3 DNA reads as TGCAGCGTTGAAACGGGACAGGGCTACGAGCAGTACTTC. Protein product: CSVETGQGYEQYF.

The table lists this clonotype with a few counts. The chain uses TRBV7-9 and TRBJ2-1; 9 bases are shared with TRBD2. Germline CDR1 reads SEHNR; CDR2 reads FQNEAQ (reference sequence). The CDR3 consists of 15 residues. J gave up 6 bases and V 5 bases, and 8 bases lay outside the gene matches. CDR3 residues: CASSHPSGGINEQFF. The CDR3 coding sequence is TGTGCCAGCAGCCACCCCAGCGGGGGGATCAATGAGCAGTTCTTC.

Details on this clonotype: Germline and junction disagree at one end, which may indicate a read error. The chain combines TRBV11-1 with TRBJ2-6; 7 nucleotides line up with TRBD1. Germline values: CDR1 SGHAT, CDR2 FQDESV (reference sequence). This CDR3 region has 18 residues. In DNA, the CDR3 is TGTGCCATAAGACAGGGTAGAGGGGTGATTTCTGGAGCCAACGTCCTGACTTTC. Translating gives CAIRQGRGVISGANVLTF.

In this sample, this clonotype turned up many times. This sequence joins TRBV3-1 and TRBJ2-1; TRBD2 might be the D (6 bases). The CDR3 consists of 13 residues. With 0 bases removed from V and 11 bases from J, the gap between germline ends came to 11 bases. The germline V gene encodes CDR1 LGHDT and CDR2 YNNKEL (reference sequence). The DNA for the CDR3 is TGTGCCAGCAGCCAAGAGAGGGGAGGCAAGCAGTTCTTC. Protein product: CASSQERGGKQFF.